This TCR beta chain was sequenced in a study of control samples from healthy donors and cancer patients (dated by TCRdb to about 2020). A word on this clone: What this receptor recognizes is not known. The record has no base qualities; no much larger clone is one base away.

Library construction relied on the immunoSEQ multiplex PCR assay. This immuneACCESS table, as held by TCRdb, lists in-frame sequences with V and J called but not all clones. Of the missing ones, under half trace to an unresolved V gene in checked studies; the others have no known cause. This sample has about 120,000 clones in its table, and approximately 87% of those were observed once. Of the sample, about an eighth falls within the top ten clones. Its CDR3 holds 15 amino acids, cysteine through phenylalanine. The read is trimmed to its CDR3 DNA, 45 bases read in frame from base 1. From the germline V gene, CDR1 is MGHRA and CDR2 is YSYEKL. The junction shows trimming of 0 bases on V and 7 bases on J, plus 10 bases between the germline ends.

This sequence uses TRBV4-1 and TRBJ1-6; no confident D gene assignment can be made. Material: blood. The receptor comes from a man aged 30-40 years in good health. For the CDR3, the sequence is CASSQDKGINSPLHF. Read as DNA, the sequence is TGCGCCAGCAGCCAAGATAAAGGGATCAATTCACCCCTCCACTTT.